The clone carrying this TCR beta chain was counted only a few times. Its antigen is unidentified. Every donor had blood drawn once into heparin, roughly 0.11 L on average. The data belong to a study of beta chain features in type 1 diabetes. Isolated RNA was reverse transcribed in full, so expressed TCRB transcripts were sequenced. TCRdb keeps only in-frame clones here, not all; method: immunoSEQ multiplex PCR. The profile covers 500,000 to 700,000 clones, with roughly a sixth appearing a single time and about 0.093% taken by the ten largest. Study-level findings and limits: Insertion counts at VDJ junctions were lower in type 1 diabetes patients, who also showed more deletions there.

The V gene end was trimmed by 4 bases and the J gene end by 5 bases; junction bases not matched to a gene: 16. Germline V gene sequence: CDR1 SGHVS, CDR2 FNYEAQ. CDR3 size: 17 residues. V gene TRBV7-6 combines with J gene TRBJ2-5, with 7 bases matching TRBD2. The sequencing sample was made of naive CD4+ T cells from blood. This receptor was obtained from a man aged 18 to 29 in good health. The CDR3 reads CASSYFPLAATPETQYF. CDR3 in DNA: TGTGCCAGCAGCTACTTTCCCCTAGCGGCAACCCCCGAGACCCAGTACTTC.